Given below is one T cell receptor beta chain in context. TCRdb's copy holds only in-frame clones and misses some; the assay was immunoSEQ multiplex PCR. The sample holds fewer than 400,000 clones; 90% are singletons and the top ten take under 3.5%. This CDR3 is built from 16 residues. J was trimmed by 4 bases and V by 3 bases; bases with no gene match: 6. CDR1 and CDR2 (germline): WNHNN, SYGVQD (reference sequence). These data are taken from a study of blood T cell repertoires in COVID-19. Study-level information: Some COVID-19 samples were acute and others convalescent; all came from the United States, Italy and Spain.

Sequencing was done on a sample of peripheral blood. The sequence was collected from a woman between 25 and 40 years old with COVID-19, enrolled during active disease. This sequence joins TRBV10-1 and TRBJ2-1; TRBD2 matches 10 bases. CDR3 sequence reads: CASSEQREGPYNEQFF. The CDR3 region has the DNA TGCGCCAGCAGTGAACAGCGGGAGGGACCTTACAATGAGCAGTTCTTC.